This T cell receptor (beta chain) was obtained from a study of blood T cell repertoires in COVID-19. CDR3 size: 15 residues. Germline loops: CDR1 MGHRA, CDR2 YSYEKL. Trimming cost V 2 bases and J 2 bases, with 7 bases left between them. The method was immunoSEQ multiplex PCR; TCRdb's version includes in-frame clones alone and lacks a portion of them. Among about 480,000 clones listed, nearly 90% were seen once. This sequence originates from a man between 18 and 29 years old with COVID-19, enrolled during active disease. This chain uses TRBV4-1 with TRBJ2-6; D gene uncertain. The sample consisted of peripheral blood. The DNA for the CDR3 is TGCGCCAGCAGCCAACGTATCGCTGGGGCCAACGTCCTGACTTTC. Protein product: CASSQRIAGANVLTF.